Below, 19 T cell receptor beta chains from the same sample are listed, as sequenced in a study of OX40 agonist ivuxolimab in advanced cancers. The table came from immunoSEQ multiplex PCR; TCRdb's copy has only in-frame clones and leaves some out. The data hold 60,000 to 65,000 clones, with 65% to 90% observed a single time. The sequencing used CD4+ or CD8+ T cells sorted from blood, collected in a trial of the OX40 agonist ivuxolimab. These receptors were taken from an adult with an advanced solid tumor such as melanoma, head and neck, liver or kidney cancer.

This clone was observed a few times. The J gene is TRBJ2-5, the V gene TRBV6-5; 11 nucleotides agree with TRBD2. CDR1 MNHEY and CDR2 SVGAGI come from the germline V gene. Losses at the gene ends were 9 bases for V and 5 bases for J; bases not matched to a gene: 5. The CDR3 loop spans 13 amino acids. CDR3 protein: CASRLAGQETQYF. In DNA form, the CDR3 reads TGTGCCAGTCGACTAGCGGGGCAGGAGACCCAGTACTTC.

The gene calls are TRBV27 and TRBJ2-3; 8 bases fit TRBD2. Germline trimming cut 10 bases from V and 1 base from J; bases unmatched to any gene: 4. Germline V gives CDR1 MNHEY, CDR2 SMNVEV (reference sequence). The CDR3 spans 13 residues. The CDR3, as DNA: TGTGCCACCTTACTAGCGGGCACAGATACGCAGTATTTT. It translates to CATLLAGTDTQYF.

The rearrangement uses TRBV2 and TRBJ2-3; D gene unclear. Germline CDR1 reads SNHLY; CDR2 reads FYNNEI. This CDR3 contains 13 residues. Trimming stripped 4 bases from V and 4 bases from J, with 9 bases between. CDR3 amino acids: CASSVDLADTQYF. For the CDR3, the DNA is TGTGCCAGCAGTGTTGACTTGGCAGATACGCAGTATTTT. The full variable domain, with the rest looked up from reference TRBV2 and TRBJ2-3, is EPEVTQTPSHQVTQMGQEVILRCVPISNHLYFYWYRQILGQKVEFLVSFYNNEISEKSEIFDDQFSVERPDGSNFTLKIRSTKLEDSAMYFCASSVDLADTQYFGPGTRLTVL.

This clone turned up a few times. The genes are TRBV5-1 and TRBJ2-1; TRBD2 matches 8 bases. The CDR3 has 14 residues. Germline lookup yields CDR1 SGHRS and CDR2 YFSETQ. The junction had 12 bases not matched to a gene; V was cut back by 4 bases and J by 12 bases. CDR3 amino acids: CASSPRAGDLLQFF. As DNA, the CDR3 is TGCGCCAGCAGCCCGAGAGCGGGAGATCTCCTGCAGTTCTTC.

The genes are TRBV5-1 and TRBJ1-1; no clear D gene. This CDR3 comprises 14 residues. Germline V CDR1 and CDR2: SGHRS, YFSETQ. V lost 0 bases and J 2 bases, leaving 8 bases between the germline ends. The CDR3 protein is CASSLEAANTEAFF. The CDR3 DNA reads TGCGCCAGCAGCTTGGAGGCAGCAAACACTGAAGCTTTCTTT. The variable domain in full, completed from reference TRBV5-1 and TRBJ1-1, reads KAGVTQTPRYLIKTRGQQVTLSCSPISGHRSVSWYQQTPGQGLQFLFEYFSETQRNKGNFPGRFSGRQFSNSRSEMNVSTLELGDSALYLCASSLEAANTEAFFGQGTRLTVV.

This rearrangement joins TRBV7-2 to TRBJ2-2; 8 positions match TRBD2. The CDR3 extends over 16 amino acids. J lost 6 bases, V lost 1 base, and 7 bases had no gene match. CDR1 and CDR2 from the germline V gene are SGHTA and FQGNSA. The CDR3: CASSLGPGLVAGELFF. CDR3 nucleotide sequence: TGTGCCAGCAGCTTAGGGCCGGGACTAGTCGCCGGGGAGCTGTTTTTT.

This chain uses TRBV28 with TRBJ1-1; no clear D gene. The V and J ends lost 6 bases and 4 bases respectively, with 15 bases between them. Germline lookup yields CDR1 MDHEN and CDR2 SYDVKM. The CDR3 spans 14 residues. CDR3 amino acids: CASRPPGGFTEAFF. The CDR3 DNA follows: TGTGCCAGCAGACCCCCGGGAGGGTTCACTGAAGCTTTCTTT.

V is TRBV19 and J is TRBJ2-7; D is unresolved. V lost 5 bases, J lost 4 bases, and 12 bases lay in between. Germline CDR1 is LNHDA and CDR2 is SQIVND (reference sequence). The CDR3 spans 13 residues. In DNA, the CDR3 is TGTGCCAGTAGTTTGGCCCCTCCTTACGAGCAGTACTTC. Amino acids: CASSLAPPYEQYF.

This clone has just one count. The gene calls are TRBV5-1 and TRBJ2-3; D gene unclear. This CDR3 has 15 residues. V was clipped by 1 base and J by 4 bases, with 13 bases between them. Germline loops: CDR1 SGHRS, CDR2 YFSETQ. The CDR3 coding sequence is TGCGCCAGCAGCTTGTGGGGTTCCATTTCAGATACGCAGTATTTT. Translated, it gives CASSLWGSISDTQYF.

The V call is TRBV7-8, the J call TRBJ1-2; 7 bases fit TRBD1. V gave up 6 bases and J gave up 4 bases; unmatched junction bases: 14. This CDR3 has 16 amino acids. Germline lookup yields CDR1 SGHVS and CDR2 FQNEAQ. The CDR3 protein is CASSPKSGTVGYGYTF. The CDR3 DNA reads TGTGCCAGCAGTCCAAAGAGCGGGACAGTCGGCTATGGCTACACCTTC.

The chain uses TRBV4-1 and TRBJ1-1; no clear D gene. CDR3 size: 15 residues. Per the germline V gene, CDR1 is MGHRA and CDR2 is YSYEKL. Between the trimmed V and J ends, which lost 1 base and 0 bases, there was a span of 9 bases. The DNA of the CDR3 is TGCGCCAGCAGCCAAGGGAGGAGCTTGAACACTGAAGCTTTCTTT. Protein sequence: CASSQGRSLNTEAFF.

The CDR3 spells CASSPPDRGYYGYTF. CDR3 coding DNA: TGTGCCAGCTCACCTCCGGACAGGGGTTACTATGGCTACACCTTC. The J gene is TRBJ1-2, the V gene TRBV18, with 9 bases that match TRBD1. Per germline, CDR1 KGHSH and CDR2 LQKENI. The CDR3 totals 15 residues. V lost 3 bases to trimming and J lost 3 bases; unmatched junction nucleotides: 5. The variable domain in full, completed from reference TRBV18 and TRBJ1-2, reads NAGVMQNPRHLVRRRGQEARLRCSPMKGHSHVYWYRQLPEEGLKFMVYLQKENIIDESGMPKERFSAEFPKEGPSILRIQQVVRGDSAAYFCASSPPDRGYYGYTFGSGTRLTVV.

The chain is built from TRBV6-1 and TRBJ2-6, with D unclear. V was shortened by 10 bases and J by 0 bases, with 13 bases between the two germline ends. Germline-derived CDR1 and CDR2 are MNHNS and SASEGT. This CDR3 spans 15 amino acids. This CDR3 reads CAILGRRSGANVLTF. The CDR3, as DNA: TGTGCCATCTTAGGACGGCGCTCTGGGGCCAACGTCCTGACTTTC.

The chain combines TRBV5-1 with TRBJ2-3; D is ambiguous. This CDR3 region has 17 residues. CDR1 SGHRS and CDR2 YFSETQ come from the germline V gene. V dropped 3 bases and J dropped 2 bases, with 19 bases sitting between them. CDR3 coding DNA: TGCGCCAGCAGCTGGCCTTCGAGTAACGGAGTCACAGATACGCAGTATTTT. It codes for CASSWPSSNGVTDTQYF.

The DNA of the CDR3 is TGTGCCAGCAGTCGGGCGGGAGCTGATACGCAGTATTTT. It specifies CASSRAGADTQYF. The chain couples TRBV6-5 to TRBJ2-3; 7 nucleotides match TRBD2. Germline V CDR1 and CDR2: MNHEY, SVGAGI. Trimming took 5 bases from V and 6 from J; bases not matched to a gene: 5. This CDR3 contains 13 residues.

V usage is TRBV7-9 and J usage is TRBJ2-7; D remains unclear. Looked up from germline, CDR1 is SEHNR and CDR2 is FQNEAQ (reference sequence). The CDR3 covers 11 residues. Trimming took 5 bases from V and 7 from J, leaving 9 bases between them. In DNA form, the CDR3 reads TGTGCCAGCAGCCCATCAAGGGAGCAGTACTTC. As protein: CASSPSREQYF.

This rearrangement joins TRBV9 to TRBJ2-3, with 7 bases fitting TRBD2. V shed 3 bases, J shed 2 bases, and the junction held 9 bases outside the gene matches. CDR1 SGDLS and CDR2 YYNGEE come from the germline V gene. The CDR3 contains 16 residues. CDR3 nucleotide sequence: TGTGCCAGCAGCGGTGGGGCTAGCGGAAACACAGATACGCAGTATTTT. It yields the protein CASSGGASGNTDTQYF.

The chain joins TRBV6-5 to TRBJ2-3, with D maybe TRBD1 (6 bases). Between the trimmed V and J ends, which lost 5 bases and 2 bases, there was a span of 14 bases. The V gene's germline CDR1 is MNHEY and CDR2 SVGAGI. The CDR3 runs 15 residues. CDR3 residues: CASSGSGAITDTQYF. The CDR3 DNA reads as TGTGCCAGCAGTGGGTCAGGGGCTATCACAGATACGCAGTATTTT.

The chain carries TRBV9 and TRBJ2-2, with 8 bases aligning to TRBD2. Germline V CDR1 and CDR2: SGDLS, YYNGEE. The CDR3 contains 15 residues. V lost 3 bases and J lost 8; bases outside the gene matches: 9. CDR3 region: CASSASIAGPGELFF. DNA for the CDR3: TGTGCCAGCAGCGCCTCAATAGCGGGACCAGGGGAGCTGTTTTTT.